Below are 15 T cell receptor beta chains sequenced from a single sample in a study of blood T cell repertoires in COVID-19. Here immunoSEQ multiplex PCR was the method, and the copy in TCRdb shows in-frame clones only, minus some. The profile shows around 220,000 clones, approximately 91% of them singletons. Sequenced input: peripheral blood. These receptor sequences come from a woman aged 40 to 50 who had recovered from COVID-19.

The chain joins TRBV30 to TRBJ2-1, with TRBD2 matching 10 bases. Germline CDR1 reads GTSNPN; CDR2 reads SVGIG (reference sequence). The CDR3 is 14 residues long. Trimming took 7 bases from V and 7 from J; bases not matched to a gene: 10. The CDR3 region has the DNA TGTGCCTCGAACAGGGAGACTAGCGGGAATGAGCAGTTCTTC. Translated, it gives CASNRETSGNEQFF.

V usage is TRBV3-1 (or the pseudogene TRBV3-2) and J usage is TRBJ1-1; 7 nucleotides align to TRBD1. Germline loops: CDR1 LGHDT, CDR2 YNNKEL (reference sequence). The CDR3 has 14 residues. V lost 4 bases and J lost 7; bases outside the gene matches: 9. The CDR3 spells CASSPRTGRFEAFF. In DNA form, the CDR3 reads TGTGCCAGCAGCCCTAGGACAGGCCGCTTTGAAGCTTTCTTT.

This clone was counted a single time. The V gene is TRBV24-1, the J gene TRBJ1-4; no clear D. There are 14 residues in the CDR3. V was cut by 5 bases and J by 4 bases, with 10 bases left in between. Germline CDR1 reads KGHDR; CDR2 reads SFDVKD. CDR3 bases: TGTGCCACCAGTGCTGGAGGTAATAATGAAAAACTGTTTTTT. Translated, it gives CATSAGGNNEKLFF.

The chain uses TRBV10-3 and TRBJ2-2; 7 nucleotides agree with TRBD1. Losses at the gene ends were 4 bases for V and 1 base for J; bases not matched to a gene: 3. This CDR3 is 15 amino acids long. Germline V gene lookup returns CDR1 ENHRY and CDR2 SYGVKD. CDR3: CAISGGQLNTGELFF. DNA for the CDR3: TGTGCCATCAGTGGGGGACAGCTGAACACCGGGGAGCTGTTTTTT.

The genes are TRBV28 and TRBJ2-4, with D perhaps being TRBD1 or TRBD2 (7 bases each). Trimming took 10 bases from V and 3 from J, leaving 16 bases between them. The germline CDR1 and CDR2 sequences are MDHEN and SYDVKM. The CDR3 length is 14 residues. The CDR3 DNA reads as TGTGCCATCAGGGGGGGGTGGGACAAAAACATTCAGTACTTC. As protein: CAIRGGWDKNIQYF.

The V call is TRBV13, the J call TRBJ1-2, with D possibly TRBD1 on 5 matching bases. The V and J ends lost 5 bases and 7 bases respectively, with 20 bases between them. Germline values: CDR1 PRHDT, CDR2 FYEKMQ (reference sequence). The CDR3 contains 15 residues. CDR3 bases: TGTGCCAGCAGCCCGGTGGGAGGGGCCGTTGCTGGCTACACCTTC. Its protein product is CASSPVGGAVAGYTF.

The chain has TRBV19 and TRBJ2-1, with TRBD1 identical over 11 bases. This CDR3 region has 15 residues. V dropped 2 bases and J dropped 9; count of bases not matched to a gene: 6. CDR1 is LNHDA, CDR2 SQIVND, per germline (reference sequence). The CDR3 reads CASSIQDRGPGEQFF. Written as DNA, the CDR3 is TGTGCCAGTAGTATACAGGACAGGGGGCCAGGTGAGCAGTTCTTC.

The genes are TRBV11-3 and TRBJ2-7; 13 positions match TRBD2. Trimming at V came to 4 bases and at J to 7 bases, leaving 16 bases not matched to a gene. This CDR3 has 18 residues. CDR1 and CDR2 from the germline V gene are SGHNT and YENEEA. Here the CDR3 reads CASSYLTATSGRVREQYF. CDR3 coding DNA: TGTGCCAGCAGCTACCTAACCGCAACTAGCGGGAGGGTGCGTGAGCAGTACTTC.

V usage is TRBV5-4 and J usage is TRBJ2-3; a weak D match, TRBD1 (8 bases). Trimming took 4 bases from V and 6 from J, leaving 15 bases between them. Germline loops: CDR1 SGHNT, CDR2 YYREEE (reference sequence). There are 14 residues in the CDR3. The CDR3 reads CASSRQGRGDTQYF. CDR3 nucleotides: TGTGCCAGCAGCCGACAGGGGCGGGGGGATACGCAGTATTTT.

The chain has TRBV7-2 and TRBJ1-2, with a possible D match to TRBD1 (5 bases). V was cut by 4 bases and J by 7 bases, with 22 bases left in between. The germline CDR1 and CDR2 sequences are SGHTA and FQGNSA. This CDR3 spans 16 amino acids. The DNA for the CDR3 is TGTGCCAGCAGCTCTAGGGCACAGGCCGTCACGGGTGGCTACACCTTC. Translating it yields CASSSRAQAVTGGYTF.

The chain uses TRBV6-1 and TRBJ2-7; 9 bases fit TRBD1. The V and J ends lost 3 bases and 4 bases, in that order; junction bases with no gene match: 4. Germline V lookup: CDR1 MNHNS, CDR2 SASEGT. The CDR3 sequence is 14 residues long. CDR3 loop: CASSDRDRAYEQYF. Here the CDR3 DNA reads TGTGCCAGCAGTGATAGGGACAGGGCTTACGAGCAGTACTTC.

The chain carries TRBV27 and TRBJ2-2; D remains unclear. Germline lookup yields CDR1 MNHEY and CDR2 SMNVEV (reference sequence). The CDR3 runs 13 residues. V was clipped by 7 bases and J by 5 bases, with 11 bases between them. CDR3 nucleotide sequence: TGTGCCAGCAATCAGAGGAGAACCGGGGAGCTGTTTTTT. Residues: CASNQRRTGELFF.

The V and J genes are TRBV9 and TRBJ2-2; 8 nucleotides match TRBD2. V was pared by 4 bases and J by 9 bases, with 8 bases of the junction left unmatched. The CDR3 is 14 residues long. CDR1 and CDR2 (germline): SGDLS, YYNGEE. The CDR3: CASSPSGGRRELFF. The CDR3 DNA reads as TGTGCCAGCAGCCCCTCGGGGGGGCGTAGGGAGCTGTTTTTT.

The chain carries TRBV5-4 and TRBJ2-4; possibly TRBD1 for D (6 bases). Trimming left V 4 bases short and J 9 bases short, with 17 bases between. There are 14 residues in the CDR3. The V gene's germline CDR1 is SGHNT and CDR2 YYREEE (reference sequence). The CDR3 is CASSPTGTRTIQYF. DNA for the CDR3: TGTGCCAGCAGCCCAACCGGGACAAGGACCATTCAGTACTTC.

The CDR3 sequence is CASSPIGTGMGEQYF. In nucleotides, the CDR3 is TGTGCCAGCAGCCCCATCGGGACAGGGATGGGCGAGCAGTACTTC. The V gene is TRBV9, the J gene TRBJ2-7, with 9 positions matching TRBD1. Unmatched junction bases numbered 11, after V lost 4 bases and J lost 6 bases. CDR1 and CDR2 from the germline V gene are SGDLS and YYNGEE. The CDR3 extends over 15 amino acids.